This paragraph reports one T cell receptor beta chain. The antigen is undetermined. The TCR library protocol was used to attach unique molecular identifiers. These identifiers were attached to individual cDNA molecules. TCRdb independently ran MiXCR on the 5' RACE reads; one entry per CDR3 protein. The repertoire holds around 35,000 distinct CDR3 sequences, with approximately 6% as singletons. These data belong to a study of early T cells in non-severe SARS-CoV-2 infection. Looking at the study overall: Sequencing of unsorted whole blood was done on bulk RNA, leaving chains unpaired.

Study conclusions and caveats: Sequences matched to VDJdb favored anti-spike CD8 responses, while private and CD4 specificities were missed.

The CDR3 runs 15 residues. V was trimmed by 3 bases and J by 6 bases, leaving 15 bases between them. The genes are TRBV12-3 or TRBV12-4 and TRBJ1-5, with D maybe TRBD1 (5 bases). The source is an adult who was a healthcare worker with PCR-confirmed SARS-CoV-2 infection or an uninfected control (not recorded which). The sequenced material came from whole blood. The CDR3 reads CASSFRGAMGQPQHF. CDR3 DNA: TGTGCCAGCAGTTTTCGGGGCGCGATGGGTCAGCCCCAGCATTTT.